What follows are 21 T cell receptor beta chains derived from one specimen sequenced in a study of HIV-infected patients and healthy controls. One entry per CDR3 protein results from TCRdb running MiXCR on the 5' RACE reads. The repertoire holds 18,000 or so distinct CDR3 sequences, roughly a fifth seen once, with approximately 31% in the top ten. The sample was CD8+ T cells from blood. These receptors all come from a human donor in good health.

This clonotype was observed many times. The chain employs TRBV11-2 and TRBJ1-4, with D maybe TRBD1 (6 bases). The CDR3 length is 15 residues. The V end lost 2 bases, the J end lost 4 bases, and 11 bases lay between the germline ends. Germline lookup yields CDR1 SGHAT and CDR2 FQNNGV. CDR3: CASSLLGGSNEKLFF. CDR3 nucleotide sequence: TGTGCCAGCAGCTTACTGGGGGGCAGTAATGAAAAACTGTTTTTT. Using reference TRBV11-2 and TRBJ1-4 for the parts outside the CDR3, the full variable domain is EAGVAQSPRYKIIEKRQSVAFWCNPISGHATLYWYQQILGQGPKLLIQFQNNGVVDDSQLPKDRFSAERLKGVDSTLKIQPAKLEDSAVYLCASSLLGGSNEKLFFGSGTQLSVL.

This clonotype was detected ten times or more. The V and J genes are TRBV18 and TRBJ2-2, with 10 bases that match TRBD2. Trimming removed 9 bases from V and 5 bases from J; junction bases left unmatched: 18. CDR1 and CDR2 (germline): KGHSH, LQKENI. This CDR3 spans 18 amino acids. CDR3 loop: CASFVSRLAGESTGELFF. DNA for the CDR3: TGTGCCAGTTTCGTCAGTCGGCTAGCGGGAGAATCGACCGGGGAGCTGTTTTTT. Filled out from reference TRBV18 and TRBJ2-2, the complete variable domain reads NAGVMQNPRHLVRRRGQEARLRCSPMKGHSHVYWYRQLPEEGLKFMVYLQKENIIDESGMPKERFSAEFPKEGPSILRIQQVVRGDSAAYFCASFVSRLAGESTGELFFGEGSRLTVL.

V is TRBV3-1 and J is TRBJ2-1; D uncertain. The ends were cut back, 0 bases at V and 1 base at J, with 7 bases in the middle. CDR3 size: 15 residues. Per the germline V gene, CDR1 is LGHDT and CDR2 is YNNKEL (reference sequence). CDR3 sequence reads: CASSQDHPSYNEQFF. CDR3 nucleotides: TGTGCCAGCAGCCAAGACCATCCTTCCTACAATGAGCAGTTCTTC.

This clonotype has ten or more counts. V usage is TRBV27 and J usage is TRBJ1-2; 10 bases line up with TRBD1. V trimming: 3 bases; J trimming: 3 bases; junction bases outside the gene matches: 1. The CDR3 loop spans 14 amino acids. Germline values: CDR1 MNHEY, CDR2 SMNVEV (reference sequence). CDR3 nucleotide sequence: TGTGCCAGCAGTTTTGGGACAGGGGACTATGGCTACACCTTC. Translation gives CASSFGTGDYGYTF.

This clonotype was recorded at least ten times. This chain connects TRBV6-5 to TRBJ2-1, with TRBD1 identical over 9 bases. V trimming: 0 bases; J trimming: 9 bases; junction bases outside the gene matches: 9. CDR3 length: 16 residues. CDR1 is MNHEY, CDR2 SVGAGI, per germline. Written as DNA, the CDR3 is TGTGCCAGCAGTTACTCGAATTTGCGGACAGGGGTTGAGCAGTTCTTC. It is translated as CASSYSNLRTGVEQFF.

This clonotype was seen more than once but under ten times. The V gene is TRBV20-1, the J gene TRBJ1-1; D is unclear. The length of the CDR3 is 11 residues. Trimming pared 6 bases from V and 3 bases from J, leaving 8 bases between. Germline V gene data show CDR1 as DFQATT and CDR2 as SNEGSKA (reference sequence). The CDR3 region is CSAFVYTEAFF. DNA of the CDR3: TGCAGTGCATTCGTGTACACTGAAGCTTTCTTT.

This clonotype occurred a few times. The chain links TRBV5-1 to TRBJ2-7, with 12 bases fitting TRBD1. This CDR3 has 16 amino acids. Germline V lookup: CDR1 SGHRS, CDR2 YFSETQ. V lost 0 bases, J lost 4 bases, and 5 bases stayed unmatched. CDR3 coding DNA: TGCGCCAGCAGCTTGGCCGGGACAGGGGGCTGGTACGAGCAGTACTTC. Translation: CASSLAGTGGWYEQYF.

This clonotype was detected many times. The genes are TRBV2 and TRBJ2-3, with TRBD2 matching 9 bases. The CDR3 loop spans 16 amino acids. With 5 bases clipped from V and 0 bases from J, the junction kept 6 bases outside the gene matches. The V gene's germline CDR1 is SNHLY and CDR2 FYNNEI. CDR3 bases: TGTGCCAGCAGTTTTTTTAGCGGGAGTAGCACAGATACGCAGTATTTT. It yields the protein CASSFFSGSSTDTQYF.

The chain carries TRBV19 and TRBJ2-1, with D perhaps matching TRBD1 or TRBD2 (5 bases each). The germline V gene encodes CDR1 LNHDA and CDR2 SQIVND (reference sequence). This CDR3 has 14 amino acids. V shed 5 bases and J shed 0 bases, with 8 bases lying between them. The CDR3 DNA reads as TGTGCCAGTAGTGCAGGGAGCTCCTACAATGAGCAGTTCTTC. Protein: CASSAGSSYNEQFF.

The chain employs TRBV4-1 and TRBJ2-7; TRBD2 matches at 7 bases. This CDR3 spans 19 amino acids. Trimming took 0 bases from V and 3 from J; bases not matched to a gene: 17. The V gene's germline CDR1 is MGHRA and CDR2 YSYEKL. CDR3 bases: TGCGCCAGCAGCCAAGACGCCCCCCGGTTCCGGGGGGTAAGCTACGAGCAGTACTTC. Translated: CASSQDAPRFRGVSYEQYF.

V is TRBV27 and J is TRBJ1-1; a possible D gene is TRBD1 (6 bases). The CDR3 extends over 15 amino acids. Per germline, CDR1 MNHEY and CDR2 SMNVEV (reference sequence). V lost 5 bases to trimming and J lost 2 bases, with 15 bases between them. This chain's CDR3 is CASSASRGLNTEAFF. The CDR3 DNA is TGTGCCAGCAGTGCGTCTAGGGGGTTAAACACTGAAGCTTTCTTT.

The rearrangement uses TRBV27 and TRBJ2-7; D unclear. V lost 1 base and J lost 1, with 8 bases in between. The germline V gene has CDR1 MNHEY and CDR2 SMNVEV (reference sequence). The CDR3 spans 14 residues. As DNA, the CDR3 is TGTGCCAGCAGTTTATTGCCAGAATCCTACGAGCAGTACTTC. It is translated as CASSLLPESYEQYF.

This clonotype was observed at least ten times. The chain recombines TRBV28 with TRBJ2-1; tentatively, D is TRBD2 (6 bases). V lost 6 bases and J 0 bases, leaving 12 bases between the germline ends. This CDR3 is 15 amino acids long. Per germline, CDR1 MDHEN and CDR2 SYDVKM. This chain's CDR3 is CASRKGRSSYNEQFF. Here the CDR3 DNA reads TGTGCCAGCAGAAAAGGGAGGAGCTCCTACAATGAGCAGTTCTTC. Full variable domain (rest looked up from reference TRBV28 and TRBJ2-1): DVKVTQSSRYLVKRTGEKVFLECVQDMDHENMFWYRQDPGLGLRLIYFSYDVKMKEKGDIPEGYSVSREKKERFSLILESASTNQTSMYLCASRKGRSSYNEQFFGPGTRLTVL.

The CDR3 DNA follows: TGCGCCAGCGCCTCCGCCGAGCAGTACTTC. Residues: CASASAEQYF. The genes are TRBV5-1 and TRBJ2-7; D is unclear. V was shortened by 7 bases and J by 6 bases, with 8 bases between the two germline ends. Germline lookup yields CDR1 SGHRS and CDR2 YFSETQ. CDR3 length equals 10 residues. Filled out from reference TRBV5-1 and TRBJ2-7, the complete variable domain reads KAGVTQTPRYLIKTRGQQVTLSCSPISGHRSVSWYQQTPGQGLQFLFEYFSETQRNKGNFPGRFSGRQFSNSRSEMNVSTLELGDSALYLCASASAEQYFGPGTRLTVT.

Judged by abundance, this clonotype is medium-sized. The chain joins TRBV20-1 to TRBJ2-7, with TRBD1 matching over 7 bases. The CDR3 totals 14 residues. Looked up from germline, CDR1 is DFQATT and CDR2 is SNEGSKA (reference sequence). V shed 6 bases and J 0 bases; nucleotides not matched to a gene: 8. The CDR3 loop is CSAYRDSNSYEQYF. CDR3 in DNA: TGCAGTGCCTACCGGGACAGCAACTCCTACGAGCAGTACTTC.

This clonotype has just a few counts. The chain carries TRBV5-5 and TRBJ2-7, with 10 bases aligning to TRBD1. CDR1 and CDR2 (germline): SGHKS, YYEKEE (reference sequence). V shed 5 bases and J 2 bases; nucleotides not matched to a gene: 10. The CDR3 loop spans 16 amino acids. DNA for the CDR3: TGTGCCAGCAGTCGATTACCGGGACAGGGGCCCTACGAGCAGTACTTC. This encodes CASSRLPGQGPYEQYF.

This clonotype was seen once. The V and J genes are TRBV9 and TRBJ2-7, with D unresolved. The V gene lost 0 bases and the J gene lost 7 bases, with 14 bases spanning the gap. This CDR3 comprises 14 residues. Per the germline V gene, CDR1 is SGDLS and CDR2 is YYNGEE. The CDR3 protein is CASSVALGNEEQYF. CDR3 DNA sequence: TGTGCCAGCAGCGTAGCTTTAGGGAACGAGGAGCAGTACTTC.

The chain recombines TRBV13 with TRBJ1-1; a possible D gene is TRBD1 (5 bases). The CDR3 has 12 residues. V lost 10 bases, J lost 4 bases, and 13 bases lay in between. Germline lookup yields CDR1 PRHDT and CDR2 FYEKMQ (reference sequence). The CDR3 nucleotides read TGTGCCACCGCAGGGTTGGTCACTGAAGCTTTCTTT. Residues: CATAGLVTEAFF.

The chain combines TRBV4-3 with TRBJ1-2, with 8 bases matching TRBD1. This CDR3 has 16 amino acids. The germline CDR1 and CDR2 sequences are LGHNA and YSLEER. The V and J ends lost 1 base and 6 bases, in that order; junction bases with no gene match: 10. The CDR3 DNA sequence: TGCGCCAGCAGCCAAGTGGCCGCCGAGACAGGGGATGGCTACACCTTC. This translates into CASSQVAAETGDGYTF.

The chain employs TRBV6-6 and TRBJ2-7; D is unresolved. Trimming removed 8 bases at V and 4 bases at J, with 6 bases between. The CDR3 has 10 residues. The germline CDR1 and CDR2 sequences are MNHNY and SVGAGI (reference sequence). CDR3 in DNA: TGTGCCAGCGGGGAATACGAGCAGTACTTC. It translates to CASGEYEQYF.

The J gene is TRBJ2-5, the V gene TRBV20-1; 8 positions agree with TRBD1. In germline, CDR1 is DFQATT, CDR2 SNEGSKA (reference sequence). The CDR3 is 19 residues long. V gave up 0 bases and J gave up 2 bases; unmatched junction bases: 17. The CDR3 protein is CSARDRSGGAALAQETQYF. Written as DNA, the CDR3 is TGCAGTGCTAGAGATCGATCAGGGGGCGCAGCCCTTGCTCAAGAGACCCAGTACTTC.